The clone carrying this T cell receptor (beta chain) was picked up many times. The sample is drawn from a study of metastatic and nonmetastatic thyroid tumors. TCRdb called clones again from the PCR reads with MiXCR. The sample has approximately 30,000 clones, roughly 18% seen once. In germline, CDR1 is MNHEY, CDR2 SVGEGT. CDR3 length: 17 amino acids. V dropped 8 bases and J dropped 4 bases, with 24 bases sitting between them. Patients underwent thyroid surgery, and none had received any treatment before it. Sequenced sample: blood. The sequence derives from a female donor with papillary thyroid cancer or a benign thyroid nodule (not recorded which). Some clones in this sample may be carry-over from other donors' samples. The genes are TRBV6-2 or TRBV6-3 and TRBJ2-1; perhaps TRBD2 as D (6 bases). In DNA, the CDR3 is TGTGCCAGCCAGAACTCTCTAGCGATACGACTATACAATGAGCAGTTCTTC. This codes for CASQNSLAIRLYNEQFF.